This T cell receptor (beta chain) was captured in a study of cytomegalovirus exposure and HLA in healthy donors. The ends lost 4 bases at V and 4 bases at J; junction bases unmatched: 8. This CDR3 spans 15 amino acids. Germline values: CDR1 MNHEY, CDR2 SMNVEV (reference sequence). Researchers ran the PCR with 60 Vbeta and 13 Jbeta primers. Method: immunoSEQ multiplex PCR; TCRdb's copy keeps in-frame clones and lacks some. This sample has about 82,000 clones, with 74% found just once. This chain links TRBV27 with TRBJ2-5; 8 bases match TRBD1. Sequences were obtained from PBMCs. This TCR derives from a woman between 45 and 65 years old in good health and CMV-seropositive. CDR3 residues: CASSYSQGVGETQYF. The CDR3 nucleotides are TGTGCCAGCAGTTACTCACAGGGGGTAGGAGAGACCCAGTACTTC.